This record concerns one T cell receptor (beta chain) sequence. Which antigen it targets is not known. No base-level quality is on record; no much larger clone is a single base apart. The data were obtained in a study of blood T cell repertoires in COVID-19 (dated by TCRdb to about 2020). Broadly, across the study: Samples covering the acute and convalescent phases of COVID-19 were provided by collaborators in the United States, Italy and Spain. HLA class I and class II types, where available, came from metadata supplied by the sample provider rather than from assay-based typing. Samples came from the ongoing ImmuneRACE study (first 160 participants) plus 1,254 subjects from 6 global collaborators. Subjects who had been exposed to COVID-19, were actively infected with it, or had recovered from it provided the deeply sampled blood TCRbeta repertoires that made up the dataset. The prospective study material was composed of cDNA or gDNA derived from T cells, B-cell-depleted T cells, or PBMCs. A de-identified subject ID, COVID-19 status, age in years and sex were almost always included in the sample metadata. The repertoires were released in a freely available public database intended as a resource for research on the immune response to SARS-CoV-2.

Each collaborating institution followed its own protocols to collect whole blood in K2EDTA tubes. For TCRbeta analysis, collaborators shipped samples in one of three forms: frozen whole blood, isolated PBMCs, or DNA extracted from either of those sample types. The CDR3 has 15 amino acids, counting the end cysteine and phenylalanine. Only the CDR3 DNA stays, 45 bases, in frame from base 1. V is pared back by 2 bases and J by 8 bases, with 13 bases lying between the germline termini. The germline V gene (reference sequence) gives CDR1 as SEHNR and CDR2 as FQNEAQ. TCRbeta CDR3 regions were amplified from genomic DNA by means of the immunoSEQ Assay, a bias-controlled multiplex PCR. Per the authors' processing: The number of nucleated cells in each sample was estimated by amplification of reference gene primers within the assay. Sequence reads were collapsed and filtered to measure the absolute abundance of every unique TCRbeta CDR3 rearrangement. Productive Simpson clonality was computed per sample as the square root of Simpson's diversity index over productive rearrangements. This immuneACCESS table, as held by TCRdb, lists in-frame sequences with V and J called but not all clones. Of the missing ones, under half trace to an unresolved V gene in checked studies; the others have no known cause. The D gene and trimming were derived from the DNA, and the V and J assignments and clone size from that table. The sample table contains 650,000 to 800,000 clones; only one count was recorded for over 80% of them. Of the sample, under 0.3% is held by the ten largest clones.

The paper as a whole reports these results and caveats: The quantity of clinical and demographic metadata differed by source and by participant and was supplied without curation.

Here the chain combines TRBV7-9 and TRBJ1-6; the D region possibly corresponds to TRBD1 (6 bases align). The specimen sequenced was peripheral blood. This clonotype originated in a woman younger than 30 with acute or convalescent COVID-19. The nucleotides are TGTGCCAGCAGCTTATCCGGGGGGCGACATTCACCCCTCCACTTT. This yields the protein CASSLSGGRHSPLHF.